This T cell receptor (beta chain) comes out of a study of beta chain features in type 1 diabetes. Study results and caveats: For Type 1 diabetes patients, all four CD4+ subsets carried TCRB CDR3s that were moderately but significantly shorter.

Note on this clone: Its antigen is still unknown.

CDR3 length: 13 amino acids. Germline V gene data show CDR1 as GTSNPN and CDR2 as SVGIG (reference sequence). After removal of 3 bases from V and 11 bases from J, the junction contained 12 bases not matched to a gene. The whole isolated RNA underwent reverse transcription, so sequencing captured expressed TCRB transcripts. The data were produced by immunoSEQ multiplex PCR, yet TCRdb's version contains in-frame clones alone and is incomplete. Of roughly 150,000 clones listed, 6.5% to 10% were seen once; the top ten hold around 0.56%. Material for sequencing was central memory CD4+ T cells from blood. The origin of this receptor is a woman between 18 and 29 years old with type 1 diabetes. This chain connects TRBV30 to TRBJ1-2, with 7 bases that match TRBD1. CDR3 coding DNA: TGTGCCTGGAGGAATCAGGGGGGAGATATTTACACCTTC. It translates to CAWRNQGGDIYTF.